The rows below give T cell receptor beta chains drawn from one sample of a study of blood T cell repertoires in COVID-19. Assay: immunoSEQ multiplex PCR; the TCRdb copy retains only in-frame clones and omits some. The table lists tens of thousands of clones, roughly 84% of them singletons. The source material was peripheral blood. The receptors were sampled from a man between 60 and 75 years old with acute or convalescent COVID-19. Both conserved end residues are part of each CDR3. A D gene is named only where the DNA matches it firmly. Clone size is given for some rows only: seen once, a few or many times, or a class if the clone is expanded.

V: TRBV11-2; length: 14; size: .; J: TRBJ2-7; D: TRBD1; DNA: TGTGCCAGCAGCCAAGGACAGGGCGCTTACGAGCAGTACTTC; CDR3: CASSQGQGAYEQYF
V: TRBV7-2; length: 19; size: .; J: TRBJ2-5; D: .; DNA: TGTGCCAGCAGCTTAGCGCCACGACCCATACAGGGAGAAATGGAGACCCAGTACTTC; CDR3: CASSLAPRPIQGEMETQYF
V: TRBV3-1/TRBV3-2; length: 13; size: .; J: TRBJ2-7; D: .; DNA: TGTGCCAGCAGCCCCGCCCCAGGGTACGAGCAGTACTTC; CDR3: CASSPAPGYEQYF
V: TRBV7-6; length: 16; size: .; J: TRBJ1-2; D: TRBD1; DNA: TGTGCCAGCAGCTTAGTGGCAGGGGGCGGCGGCTATGGCTACACCTTC; CDR3: CASSLVAGGGGYGYTF
V: TRBV6-4; length: 14; size: few; J: TRBJ1-1; D: TRBD1; DNA: TGTGCCACCCCTGGGGTCGACAGGGGGCATAGGGCTTTCTTT; CDR3: CATPGVDRGHRAFF
V: TRBV7-9; length: 14; size: .; J: TRBJ1-5; D: TRBD1; DNA: TGTGCCAGCAGCCTCACAGGGGGTAATCAGCCCCAGCATTTT; CDR3: CASSLTGGNQPQHF
V: TRBV5-1; length: 14; size: .; J: TRBJ2-5; D: TRBD1; DNA: TGCGCCAGCAGCTTCGGGACAGGGGGATTAACCCAGTACTTC; CDR3: CASSFGTGGLTQYF
V: TRBV6-5; length: 15; size: .; J: TRBJ2-6; D: .; DNA: TGTGCCAGCAGTTATGACAGCTCTGGGGCCAACGTCCTGACTTTC; CDR3: CASSYDSSGANVLTF
V: TRBV11-2; length: 18; size: .; J: TRBJ1-1; D: TRBD1; DNA: TGTGCCAGCAGCTTACGGGCAGGGGGCAGTTTAAAGAACACTGAAGCTTTCTTT; CDR3: CASSLRAGGSLKNTEAFF
V: TRBV7-8; length: 20; size: .; J: TRBJ1-5; D: .; DNA: TGTGCCAGCAGCCCCCCCCCGTGGACACGTCCTCACATTAGCAATCAGCCCCAGCATTTT; CDR3: CASSPPPWTRPHISNQPQHF
V: TRBV7-3; length: 13; size: .; J: TRBJ1-1; D: TRBD1; DNA: TGTGCCAGCAGCGAAGGACAGGGGGGCGGGGCTTTCTTT; CDR3: CASSEGQGGGAFF
V: TRBV11-2; length: 14; size: few; J: TRBJ2-7; D: .; DNA: TGTGCCAGCAGCCAACGACAGGTAACCTACGAGCAGTACTTC; CDR3: CASSQRQVTYEQYF
V: TRBV7-3; length: 14; size: .; J: TRBJ1-1; D: .; DNA: TGTGCCAGCAGCTCCGCCGGCCAGGGAACTGAAGCTTTCTTT; CDR3: CASSSAGQGTEAFF
V: TRBV2; length: 11; size: once; J: TRBJ2-3; D: .; DNA: TGTGCCAGCAGCAGGGGAGATACGCAGTATTTT; CDR3: CASSRGDTQYF
V: TRBV30; length: 12; size: .; J: TRBJ2-7; D: .; DNA: TGTGCCTGGAGTCGACAGTTTTACGAGCAGTACTTC; CDR3: CAWSRQFYEQYF
V: TRBV4-3; length: 17; size: .; J: TRBJ2-3; D: .; DNA: TGCGCCAGCAGCCAAAAGTCAGGGGCGTCTAGCACAGATACGCAGTATTTT; CDR3: CASSQKSGASSTDTQYF
V: TRBV2; length: 16; size: .; J: TRBJ1-5; D: .; DNA: TGTGCCAGCAGTTGGAACGACAGATATAGCAATCAGCCCCAGCATTTT; CDR3: CASSWNDRYSNQPQHF
V: TRBV18; length: 14; size: few; J: TRBJ2-7; D: TRBD1; DNA: TGTGCCAGCTCACCAGCGGACAGGTCCTACGAGCAGTACTTC; CDR3: CASSPADRSYEQYF
V: TRBV29-1; length: 14; size: .; J: TRBJ2-7; D: .; DNA: TGCAGCGTTGAAAAAGTTGGCGGTAACTACGAGCAGTACTTC; CDR3: CSVEKVGGNYEQYF
V: TRBV5-1; length: 16; size: once; J: TRBJ1-4; D: TRBD1; DNA: TGCGCCAGCAGCATCGGACAGGGGGCAACTAATGAAAAACTGTTTTTT; CDR3: CASSIGQGATNEKLFF
V: TRBV5-5; length: 13; size: .; J: TRBJ1-2; D: .; DNA: TGTGCCAGTACTCCTCCCGGAGGGATTGGCTACACCTTC; CDR3: CASTPPGGIGYTF
V: TRBV10-3; length: 14; size: .; J: TRBJ2-3; D: .; DNA: TGTGCCATCAGTAAGGTCGACCAGAGGGATACGCAGTATTTT; CDR3: CAISKVDQRDTQYF
V: TRBV15; length: 15; size: .; J: TRBJ1-2; D: .; DNA: TGTGCCACCAGCAGAGATCAAGGAGTTAACTATGGCTACACCTTC; CDR3: CATSRDQGVNYGYTF
V: TRBV7-3; length: 15; size: .; J: TRBJ2-1; D: .; DNA: TGTGCCAGCAGCCTAAGATGGGCCGGGGAGAATGAGCAGTTCTTC; CDR3: CASSLRWAGENEQFF
V: TRBV4-3; length: 15; size: .; J: TRBJ2-3; D: .; DNA: TGCGCCAGCAGCCAAGACCCCCCCCGCGCAGATACGCAGTATTTT; CDR3: CASSQDPPRADTQYF
V: TRBV6-5; length: 15; size: .; J: TRBJ1-4; D: TRBD1; DNA: TGTGCCAGCAGTTACGGGACAGGGACTAATGAAAAACTGTTTTTT; CDR3: CASSYGTGTNEKLFF
V: TRBV6-1; length: 14; size: .; J: TRBJ1-4; D: .; DNA: TGTGCCAGCAGTGAAGTTGTGGGGAGTGAAAAACTGTTTTTT; CDR3: CASSEVVGSEKLFF
V: TRBV30; length: 13; size: .; J: TRBJ1-2; D: .; DNA: TGTGCCTGGAGTGTAGGCGCGGGCTATGGCTACACCTTC; CDR3: CAWSVGAGYGYTF
V: TRBV5-6; length: 13; size: .; J: TRBJ2-7; D: .; DNA: TGTGCCAGCAGCTTGGCCTTACGGGACGAGCAGTACTTC; CDR3: CASSLALRDEQYF
V: TRBV6-5; length: 15; size: .; J: TRBJ2-2; D: .; DNA: TGTGCCACCGCTGACTGGCTTACGAACACCGGGGAGCTGTTTTTT; CDR3: CATADWLTNTGELFF
V: TRBV25-1; length: 14; size: .; J: TRBJ2-2; D: .; DNA: TGTGCCAGCCTCGTCAGGGAGGACACCGGGGAGCTGTTTTTT; CDR3: CASLVREDTGELFF
V: TRBV4-1; length: 17; size: .; J: TRBJ2-6; D: .; DNA: TGCGCCAGCAGCCAAGATACGCTGGGAGCTGGGGCCAACGTCCTGACTTTC; CDR3: CASSQDTLGAGANVLTF
V: TRBV6-5; length: 13; size: .; J: TRBJ2-2; D: TRBD2; DNA: TGTGCCAGCAGTCGGACTAGTAGCCGGGAGCTGTTTTTT; CDR3: CASSRTSSRELFF
V: TRBV21-1; length: 15; size: .; J: TRBJ1-2; D: .; DNA: TGTGCCAGCAGCAAAGAGGGACAGGCTCCCTATGGCTACACCTTC; CDR3: CASSKEGQAPYGYTF
V: TRBV7-2; length: 14; size: .; J: TRBJ2-5; D: .; DNA: TGTGCCAGCAGCTTAGCGGGGGGTAGGAAGACCCAGTACTTC; CDR3: CASSLAGGRKTQYF
V: TRBV5-5; length: 15; size: .; J: TRBJ1-3; D: TRBD1; DNA: TGTGCCAGCAGCTTACACAGGGGTCCGGGAAACACCATATATTTT; CDR3: CASSLHRGPGNTIYF
V: TRBV11-3; length: 14; size: .; J: TRBJ2-5; D: TRBD1; DNA: TGTGCCAGCAGCCCACGGACAGGGGACGAGACCCAGTACTTC; CDR3: CASSPRTGDETQYF
V: TRBV5-1; length: 16; size: .; J: TRBJ2-5; D: TRBD1; DNA: TGCGCCAGCAGCTTGGGGGACAGGGCCGAGGGAGAGACCCAGTACTTC; CDR3: CASSLGDRAEGETQYF
V: TRBV5-4; length: 15; size: .; J: TRBJ1-4; D: .; DNA: TGTGCCAGCAGCTTGGGTCGGTTTGGTAATGAAAAACTGTTTTTT; CDR3: CASSLGRFGNEKLFF
V: TRBV10-3; length: 14; size: .; J: TRBJ2-5; D: TRBD1; DNA: TGTGCCATCAGCCCACAGGGGGCGAGAGAGACCCAGTACTTC; CDR3: CAISPQGARETQYF
V: TRBV18; length: 15; size: .; J: TRBJ2-2; D: TRBD1; DNA: TGTGCCAGCTCATCCGGACAGGGGGACACCGGGGAGCTGTTTTTT; CDR3: CASSSGQGDTGELFF
V: TRBV7-2; length: 15; size: few; J: TRBJ1-6; D: TRBD1; DNA: TGTGCCAGCAGCCAGCTCTCAGGGGGAAATTCACCCCTCCACTTT; CDR3: CASSQLSGGNSPLHF
V: TRBV19; length: 15; size: .; J: TRBJ1-5; D: TRBD1; DNA: TGTGCCAGTAGTTCCGGGACAGCTAGCAATCAGCCCCAGCATTTT; CDR3: CASSSGTASNQPQHF
V: TRBV19; length: 16; size: .; J: TRBJ1-5; D: TRBD1; DNA: TGTGCCAGTAGTAGAGCCGCCGGGACAGCCAATCAGCCCCAGCATTTT; CDR3: CASSRAAGTANQPQHF
V: TRBV5-1; length: 15; size: once; J: TRBJ1-2; D: TRBD1; DNA: TGCGCCAGCAGCTTGTCCCGGGACAGGGGCGAGGGCTACACCTTC; CDR3: CASSLSRDRGEGYTF
V: TRBV27; length: 14; size: .; J: TRBJ1-1; D: TRBD1; DNA: TGTGCCAGCAGTTGGACAGGGCGGCACACTGAAGCTTTCTTT; CDR3: CASSWTGRHTEAFF
V: TRBV6-6; length: 13; size: .; J: TRBJ2-3; D: TRBD2; DNA: TGTGCCAGCAGAGGACTAGCGGGCCATACGCAGTATTTT; CDR3: CASRGLAGHTQYF
V: TRBV4-1; length: 15; size: .; J: TRBJ2-3; D: .; DNA: TGCGCCAGCAGCAGAACAGGGATTAGCACAGATACGCAGTATTTT; CDR3: CASSRTGISTDTQYF
V: TRBV4-3; length: 16; size: .; J: TRBJ2-5; D: TRBD1; DNA: TGCGCCAGCAGCCAAGGGGCTTACAGGGGGACGGAGACCCAGTACTTC; CDR3: CASSQGAYRGTETQYF
V: TRBV6-5; length: 15; size: .; J: TRBJ1-5; D: TRBD1; DNA: TGTGCCAGCAGTTATGGACAGGGAAGCAATCAGCCCCAGCATTTT; CDR3: CASSYGQGSNQPQHF
V: TRBV3-1/TRBV3-2; length: 17; size: .; J: TRBJ2-3; D: .; DNA: TGTGCCAGCAGCTTGCACCAGACAGGTGATAGCACAGATACGCAGTATTTT; CDR3: CASSLHQTGDSTDTQYF
V: TRBV30; length: 12; size: .; J: TRBJ1-4; D: .; DNA: TGTGCCAACGCGGGGTTGGGGGAAAAACTGTTTTTT; CDR3: CANAGLGEKLFF
V: TRBV14; length: 15; size: .; J: TRBJ1-1; D: .; DNA: TGTGCCAGCAGCCAAGATGGTTCGCAGGGTGGTCAAGCTTTCTTT; CDR3: CASSQDGSQGGQAFF
V: TRBV9; length: 17; size: .; J: TRBJ2-1; D: TRBD2; DNA: TGTGCCAGCAGCCCCAGGACGCTACTAGCGGGGTACAATGAGCAGTTCTTC; CDR3: CASSPRTLLAGYNEQFF
V: TRBV6-2/TRBV6-3; length: 15; size: .; J: TRBJ1-5; D: .; DNA: TGTGCCAGCAGCCCCGGGACACTACCAAATCAGCCCCAGCATTTT; CDR3: CASSPGTLPNQPQHF
V: TRBV20-1; length: 11; size: .; J: TRBJ2-7; D: .; DNA: TGCAGTGCCCAGGCATCCTACGAGCAGTACTTC; CDR3: CSAQASYEQYF
V: TRBV7-8; length: 13; size: .; J: TRBJ1-2; D: TRBD1; DNA: TGTGCCAGCAGCGGAGACAGGGTGGGCGGCTACACCTTC; CDR3: CASSGDRVGGYTF